This is a list of T cell receptor beta chains from one sample in a study of T cells after yellow fever vaccination. TCRdb analysed the 5' RACE reads with MiXCR anew, one entry per CDR3 protein. The sample carries hundreds of thousands of distinct CDR3 sequences, about 14% recorded once. This sample comprised PBMCs, obtained on the day of the yellow fever booster vaccination. The receptors were sampled from a young man who received the YFV17D yellow fever vaccine. The CDR3 runs from the conserved cysteine through the conserved F or W. Each record gives: D gene, clone size, V gene, J gene, CDR3 DNA, CDR3 protein. D genes are given only for firm matches. Clone sizes are given selectively: once, few, many, or a class where the clone is expanded.

>.|.|TRBV12-3/TRBV12-4|TRBJ2-5
TGTGCCAGCAGCTGGACGTCCGCGTCGGCGGGAGAGACCCAGTACTTC
CASSWTSASAGETQYF
>.|.|TRBV7-8|TRBJ2-5
TGTGCCAGTATTGTAGACCTTCAAGAGACCCAGTACTTC
CASIVDLQETQYF
>.|many|TRBV7-2|TRBJ2-7
TGTGCCAGCACACTGACTCGAACCTACGGGGAGCAGTACTTC
CASTLTRTYGEQYF
>.|.|TRBV29-1|TRBJ1-1
TGCAGCGTTGACTGGAGGACTGAAGCTTTCTTT
CSVDWRTEAFF
>.|few|TRBV5-6|TRBJ1-2
TGTGCCAGCAGCTGGGAGAGGGGCTACACCTTC
CASSWERGYTF
>.|.|TRBV11-2|TRBJ2-3
TGTGCCAGCAGCTTAGTCGTCCATAGCACAGATACGCAGTATTTT
CASSLVVHSTDTQYF
>.|few|TRBV19|TRBJ2-1
TGTGCCAGTAGTCCCAGCGGCCTGAGCTCCTACAATGAGCAGTTCTTC
CASSPSGLSSYNEQFF
>TRBD2|.|TRBV19|TRBJ2-3
TGTGCCAGTAGTACGTCACTAGCGGGAGCCCCAGATACGCAGTATTTT
CASSTSLAGAPDTQYF
>.|few|TRBV5-1|TRBJ2-5
TGCGCCAGCAGCGAGATACAAGAGACCCAGTACTTC
CASSEIQETQYF
>TRBD2|.|TRBV6-2/TRBV6-3|TRBJ2-1
TGTGCCAGCAGTTACTCGCCACGGGAGGGGAATGAGCAGTTCTTC
CASSYSPREGNEQFF
>TRBD2|few|TRBV9|TRBJ2-5
TGTGCCAGCAGCGTAGGGTTGGCAGCGGGGGTAGAGACCCAGTACTTC
CASSVGLAAGVETQYF
>.|once|TRBV12-3/TRBV12-4|TRBJ1-4
TGTGCCAGCACCAGATACAGGGTTGAAGGTGAAAAACTGTTTTTT
CASTRYRVEGEKLFF
>.|.|TRBV4-3|TRBJ2-7
TGCGCCAGCAGCCAAGAGGAGTGGGGGCAAACCTACGAGCAGTACTTC
CASSQEEWGQTYEQYF
>.|few|TRBV7-3|TRBJ2-7
TGTGCCAGCAGCCATACGGGGCTGGGAGGAGAGCAGTACTTC
CASSHTGLGGEQYF
>TRBD2|few|TRBV5-1|TRBJ2-1
TGCGCCAGCAGCTTGGTCGGTGGGGCGGGAGGCGGATACAATGAGCAGTTCTTC
CASSLVGGAGGGYNEQFF
>.|.|TRBV28|TRBJ2-3
TGTGCCAGCAGTTTGATCCTAGCCGCTGCAGATACGCAGTATTTT
CASSLILAAADTQYF
>TRBD2|few|TRBV5-1|TRBJ2-5
TGCGCCAGCAGCTTTTCCGGGAGGGACGAGACCCAGTACTTC
CASSFSGRDETQYF
>TRBD1|.|TRBV19|TRBJ2-3
TGTGCCAGTAGTCCCAACCGACAGGGAAATACGCAGTATTTT
CASSPNRQGNTQYF
>.|.|TRBV7-8|TRBJ1-5
TGTGCCAGCAGACTCGGGGGGGTCGGTCAGCCCCAGCATTTT
CASRLGGVGQPQHF
>TRBD1|.|TRBV10-3|TRBJ2-7
TGTGCCATCAGGGACCCGGGACAGGGTGCCTACGAGCAGTACTTC
CAIRDPGQGAYEQYF
>TRBD2|many|TRBV20-1|TRBJ2-2
TGCAGTGCCCCGACTAGCGGGAGGGAACGGGCCACCGGGGAGCTGTTTTTT
CSAPTSGRERATGELFF
>.|many|TRBV2|TRBJ2-3
TGTGCCAGCAGTGAAGTGGTAGATACGCAGTATTTT
CASSEVVDTQYF
>TRBD1|few|TRBV7-9|TRBJ2-7
TGTGCCAGCAGCTTAGCCGGGACAGGGATCTACGAGCAGTACTTC
CASSLAGTGIYEQYF
>.|.|TRBV20-1|TRBJ2-2
TGCAGTGCTAGAGAGCGCTTAAACACCGGGGAGCTGTTTTTT
CSARERLNTGELFF
>.|few|TRBV2|TRBJ1-5
TGTGCCAGCAGTGCCCAGTCCGGGGAAAATCAGCCCCAGCATTTT
CASSAQSGENQPQHF
>.|few|TRBV20-1|TRBJ1-2
TGCAGTGCTACGGACACCACTAACTATGGCTACACCTTC
CSATDTTNYGYTF
>.|few|TRBV6-1|TRBJ2-3
TGTGCCAGCAGCCCTGGAGGCGGGGGCACAGATACGCAGTATTTT
CASSPGGGGTDTQYF
>.|.|TRBV6-5|TRBJ2-2
TGTGCCAGCATGAGGGGGGCCGGGGAGCTGTTTTTT
CASMRGAGELFF
>.|few|TRBV7-9|TRBJ1-1
TGTGCCAGCAGCTTAATTGGGGAAGCTTTCTTT
CASSLIGEAFF
>.|many|TRBV6-2/TRBV6-3|TRBJ2-1
TGTGCCAGCAGTTCCTTCACAGCAGATGAAACTCTCTTC
CASSSFTADETLF
>.|.|TRBV7-2|TRBJ2-2
TGTGCCAGCAGCGCTGTTTGGGGTTTTTCAACCGGGGAGCTGTTTTTT
CASSAVWGFSTGELFF
>.|.|TRBV6-1|TRBJ1-6
TGTGCCAGCAGTGAATTGGATTCACCCCTCCACTTT
CASSELDSPLHF
>.|few|TRBV12-3/TRBV12-4|TRBJ2-1
TGTGCCAGCAGTTTAGAGGTCGGGCCCTACAATGAGCAGTTCTTC
CASSLEVGPYNEQFF
>TRBD2|.|TRBV29-1|TRBJ2-2
TGCAGCGTTCGGAGCGGGAGCCGTACCGGGGAGCTGTTTTTT
CSVRSGSRTGELFF
>.|.|TRBV18|TRBJ1-5
TGTGCCAGCTCACCATCCACAGGGAATCAGCCCCAGCATTTT
CASSPSTGNQPQHF